The rows below give T cell receptor beta chains drawn from one sample of a study of OX40 agonist ivuxolimab in advanced cancers. Generated by immunoSEQ multiplex PCR, the TCRdb table keeps only in-frame clones and is missing some. Of tens of thousands of clones in the sample, around 83% were seen once. The input for sequencing was CD4+ or CD8+ T cells sorted from blood, taken in a trial of the OX40 agonist ivuxolimab. Receptors originate from an adult with an advanced solid tumor such as melanoma, head and neck, liver or kidney cancer. Each CDR3 is given with its conserved first and last residue. Fields, in order: J gene, D gene, clone size, V gene, CDR3 DNA, CDR3 protein. A D gene is named only where the DNA matches it firmly. Not all rows give a size; the values are once, few, many and, for expanded clones, a class.

J: TRBJ1-3; D: NA; size: NA; V: TRBV19; DNA: TGTGCCACTCAGGGTTCCGGAAACACCATATATTTT; CDR3: CATQGSGNTIYF
J: TRBJ1-2; D: NA; size: NA; V: TRBV28; DNA: TGTGCCAGCAGGAAGGCAGCCGCCAATAGCTACACCTTC; CDR3: CASRKAAANSYTF
J: TRBJ1-2; D: NA; size: NA; V: TRBV27; DNA: TGTGCCAGCAGAACCGAATCGGGGGGCCATGGCTACACCTTC; CDR3: CASRTESGGHGYTF
J: TRBJ1-2; D: NA; size: NA; V: TRBV6-1; DNA: TGTGCCAGCAGTGAAGTTAACTATGGCTACACCTTC; CDR3: CASSEVNYGYTF
J: TRBJ2-2; D: NA; size: NA; V: TRBV2; DNA: TGTGCCAGCAGTGGGGAATATTCGAACACCGGGGAGCTGTTTTTT; CDR3: CASSGEYSNTGELFF
J: TRBJ1-1; D: NA; size: NA; V: TRBV5-5; DNA: TGTGCCAGCAGCCGAGCTCTTACAGAAGCTTTCTTT; CDR3: CASSRALTEAFF
J: TRBJ2-1; D: TRBD2; size: NA; V: TRBV30; DNA: TGTGCCTGGAGTGTAAGCGGGAGGGCCTCGGTGAATGAGCAGTTCTTC; CDR3: CAWSVSGRASVNEQFF
J: TRBJ2-3; D: NA; size: NA; V: TRBV6-1; DNA: TGTGCCAGCAGTGTGGTCGAAGATACGCAGTATTTT; CDR3: CASSVVEDTQYF
J: TRBJ1-5; D: NA; size: NA; V: TRBV30; DNA: TGTGCCTGGAGTGTACGGGGCTACAATCAGCCCCAGCATTTT; CDR3: CAWSVRGYNQPQHF
J: TRBJ2-2; D: NA; size: NA; V: TRBV14; DNA: TGTGCCAGCAGCCAAGATCTCAGGCGGGGGCTGGCCGGGGAGCTGTTTTTT; CDR3: CASSQDLRRGLAGELFF
J: TRBJ1-5; D: NA; size: NA; V: TRBV19; DNA: TGTGCCAGTAGTATAAAAGGGACGCTAAAGCCCAATCAGCCCCAGCATTTT; CDR3: CASSIKGTLKPNQPQHF
J: TRBJ1-2; D: NA; size: NA; V: TRBV30; DNA: TGTGCCTGGAGTAACCTAAACTATGGCTACACCTTC; CDR3: CAWSNLNYGYTF
J: TRBJ1-1; D: NA; size: NA; V: TRBV27; DNA: TGTGCCAGCAGTTTAAGGGGTCGCGGTGAAGCTTTCTTT; CDR3: CASSLRGRGEAFF
J: TRBJ1-2; D: NA; size: NA; V: TRBV6-6; DNA: TGTGCCAGCAGTTTTCTCGGACAACCCTATGGCTACACCTTC; CDR3: CASSFLGQPYGYTF
J: TRBJ2-1; D: NA; size: NA; V: TRBV4-1; DNA: TGCGCCAGCAGCCAAGAGATTGCTAGCGCAAGGAGGAATGAGCAGTTCTTC; CDR3: CASSQEIASARRNEQFF
J: TRBJ1-4; D: NA; size: NA; V: TRBV5-1; DNA: TGCGCCAGCAGCTTGGGGACAGCGTTTAATGAAAAACTGTTTTTT; CDR3: CASSLGTAFNEKLFF
J: TRBJ2-5; D: TRBD2; size: NA; V: TRBV6-5; DNA: TGTGCCAGCAGTTACTCGGGGGGGAGAGAGACCCAGTACTTC; CDR3: CASSYSGGRETQYF
J: TRBJ2-3; D: TRBD1; size: once; V: TRBV5-1; DNA: TGCGCCAGCAGCCTTGGACAGGCCACAGATACGCAGTATTTT; CDR3: CASSLGQATDTQYF
J: TRBJ2-3; D: NA; size: NA; V: TRBV28; DNA: TGTGCCAGCAGTTTGGATCGAGGGCATTTAGATACGCAGTATTTT; CDR3: CASSLDRGHLDTQYF
J: TRBJ1-2; D: NA; size: NA; V: TRBV9; DNA: TGTGCCAGCAGCCACACAGGAAACTATGGCTACACCTTC; CDR3: CASSHTGNYGYTF
J: TRBJ2-3; D: NA; size: NA; V: TRBV18; DNA: TGTGCCAGCCATCAAACAAGAGGGGCAGATACGCAGTATTTT; CDR3: CASHQTRGADTQYF
J: TRBJ2-1; D: NA; size: NA; V: TRBV30; DNA: TGTGCCTGGAGCGTAACCGAAAAGGTAGCCGAGCAGTTCTTC; CDR3: CAWSVTEKVAEQFF
J: TRBJ1-5; D: NA; size: NA; V: TRBV18; DNA: TGTGCCAGCTCACCCGGGGGTCTAGGTTCCTTTCGAGGCTCTTTGAGCAATCAGCCCCAGCATTTT; CDR3: CASSPGGLGSFRGSLSNQPQHF
J: TRBJ2-3; D: TRBD2; size: NA; V: TRBV7-2; DNA: TGTGCCAGCAGCCTTAGCGGGGAGCAGATCAGCACAGATACGCAGTATTTT; CDR3: CASSLSGEQISTDTQYF
J: TRBJ2-1; D: NA; size: NA; V: TRBV6-1; DNA: TGTGCCAGCAGTGAAGGCTACAATGAGCAGTTCTTC; CDR3: CASSEGYNEQFF
J: TRBJ2-5; D: NA; size: NA; V: TRBV30; DNA: TGTGCCTGGGGCCGCCTTCGGGGGCAGGAGACCCAGTACTTC; CDR3: CAWGRLRGQETQYF
J: TRBJ1-1; D: TRBD1; size: NA; V: TRBV5-1; DNA: TGCGCCAGCAGCTTGGCACAGGGGGGCACTGAAGCTTTCTTT; CDR3: CASSLAQGGTEAFF
J: TRBJ1-5; D: NA; size: medium-sized; V: TRBV21-1; DNA: TGTGCCAGCAGCAAGACAGGGGGCAATCAGCCCCAGCATTTT; CDR3: CASSKTGGNQPQHF
J: TRBJ1-5; D: NA; size: once; V: TRBV4-2; DNA: TGTGCCAGCAGCCAAGAGGGTTCTAATCAGCCCCAGCATTTT; CDR3: CASSQEGSNQPQHF
J: TRBJ2-6; D: NA; size: few; V: TRBV4-1; DNA: TGCGCCAGCAGCCAAGTTGGTTCCAGGGATCCCTCTGGGGCCAACGTCCTGACTTTC; CDR3: CASSQVGSRDPSGANVLTF
J: TRBJ1-6; D: TRBD1; size: NA; V: TRBV30; DNA: TGTGCCTTATCGGGACAGGGCCTCACATATAATTCACCCCTCCACTTT; CDR3: CALSGQGLTYNSPLHF
J: TRBJ1-5; D: NA; size: NA; V: TRBV30; DNA: TGTGCCTTCGCTTCTCGGAAACGGAAGAACTCCTATAGCAATCAGCCCCAGCATTTT; CDR3: CAFASRKRKNSYSNQPQHF
J: TRBJ2-5; D: NA; size: NA; V: TRBV5-1; DNA: TGCGCCAGCAGCTTGGGTTACGAGACCCAGTACTTC; CDR3: CASSLGYETQYF
J: TRBJ2-2; D: NA; size: once; V: TRBV5-4; DNA: TGTGCCAGCAGCTTGGTAGGTGGCACCGGGGAGCTGTTTTTT; CDR3: CASSLVGGTGELFF
J: TRBJ2-5; D: TRBD2; size: NA; V: TRBV7-9; DNA: TGTGCCAGCAGCTTTTCGGGGGGTCAAACGGAGACCCAGTACTTC; CDR3: CASSFSGGQTETQYF
J: TRBJ1-3; D: NA; size: NA; V: TRBV4-2; DNA: TGTGCCAGCAGCCAAGGAGGGAGAAACACCATATATTTT; CDR3: CASSQGGRNTIYF
J: TRBJ2-5; D: TRBD1; size: once; V: TRBV5-8; DNA: TGTGCCAGCAGCACCGGGACAGCCCAAGAAGGGACCCAGTACTTC; CDR3: CASSTGTAQEGTQYF
J: TRBJ1-1; D: NA; size: NA; V: TRBV5-1; DNA: TGCGCCAGCAGCAACGGGACCTTGAACACTGAAGCTTTCTTT; CDR3: CASSNGTLNTEAFF
J: TRBJ2-4; D: NA; size: NA; V: TRBV5-5; DNA: TGTGCCAGCAGCTTTGATCAAAACATTCAGTACTTC; CDR3: CASSFDQNIQYF
J: TRBJ1-3; D: NA; size: NA; V: TRBV9; DNA: TGTGCCAGCAGCCTACTTCCTGCGGGCTCTGGAAACACCATATATTTT; CDR3: CASSLLPAGSGNTIYF